This TCR beta chain was sequenced in a study of immune characterization of retroperitoneal liposarcoma. This clonotype was counted a few times. TCRdb recomputed calls from the PCR reads with MiXCR, one row per CDR3 protein. This table holds approximately 9,400 distinct CDR3 sequences, around 30% found once. This CDR3 has 14 residues. Trimming took 3 bases from V and 3 from J; bases not matched to a gene: 1. Per the germline V gene, CDR1 is MGHDK and CDR2 is SYGVNS. The chain is built from TRBV25-1 and TRBJ1-5; 8 bases map to TRBD1. The specimen sequenced was tumor tissue. The sequence derives from a male donor with retroperitoneal liposarcoma. The CDR3 bases are TGTGCCAGCAGTGAGACAGGGGACAATCAGCCCCAGCATTTT. Translating it yields CASSETGDNQPQHF. Filled out from reference TRBV25-1 and TRBJ1-5, the complete variable domain reads EADIYQTPRYLVIGTGKKITLECSQTMGHDKMYWYQQDPGMELHLIHYSYGVNSTEKGDLSSESTVSRIRTEHFPLTLESARPSHTSQYLCASSETGDNQPQHFGDGTRLSIL.